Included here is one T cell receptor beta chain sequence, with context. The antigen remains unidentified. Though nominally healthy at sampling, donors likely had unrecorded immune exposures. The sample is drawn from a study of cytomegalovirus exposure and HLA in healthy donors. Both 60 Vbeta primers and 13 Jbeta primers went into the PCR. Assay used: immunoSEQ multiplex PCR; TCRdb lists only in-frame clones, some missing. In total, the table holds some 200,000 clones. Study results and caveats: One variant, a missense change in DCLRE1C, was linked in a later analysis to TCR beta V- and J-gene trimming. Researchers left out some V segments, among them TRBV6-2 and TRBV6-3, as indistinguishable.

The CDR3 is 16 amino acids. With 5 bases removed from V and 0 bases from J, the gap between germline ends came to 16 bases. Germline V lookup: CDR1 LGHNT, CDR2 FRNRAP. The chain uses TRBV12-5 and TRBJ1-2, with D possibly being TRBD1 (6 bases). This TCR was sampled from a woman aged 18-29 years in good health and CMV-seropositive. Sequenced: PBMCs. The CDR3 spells CASGPYPTGANYGYTF. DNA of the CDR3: TGTGCTAGTGGTCCATACCCGACAGGAGCTAACTATGGCTACACCTTC.